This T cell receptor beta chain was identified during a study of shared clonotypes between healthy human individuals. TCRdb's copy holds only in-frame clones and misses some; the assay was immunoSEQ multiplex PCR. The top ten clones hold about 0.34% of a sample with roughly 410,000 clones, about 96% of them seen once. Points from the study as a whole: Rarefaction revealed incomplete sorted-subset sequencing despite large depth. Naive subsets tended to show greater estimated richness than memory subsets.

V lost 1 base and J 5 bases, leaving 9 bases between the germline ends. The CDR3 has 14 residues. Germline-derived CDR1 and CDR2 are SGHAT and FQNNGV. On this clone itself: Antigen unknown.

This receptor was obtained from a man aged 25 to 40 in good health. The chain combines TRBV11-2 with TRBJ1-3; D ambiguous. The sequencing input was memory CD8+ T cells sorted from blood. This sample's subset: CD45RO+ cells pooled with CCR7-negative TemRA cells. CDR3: CASSLGDRRNTIYF. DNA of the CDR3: TGTGCCAGCAGCTTAGGGGATCGGAGAAACACCATATATTTT.